This TCR beta chain was observed in a study of shared clonotypes between healthy human individuals. Study-level points and caveats: Relative to memory subsets, naive subsets generally showed larger estimated richness. In the sorted subsets, rarefaction showed sequencing was incomplete despite large depth. It was the non-shared clonotypes that had lower generation probabilities than clonotypes shared by all four donors.

Of note for this clone: Its antigen is currently unknown.

The V and J ends lost 5 bases and 9 bases, in that order; junction bases with no gene match: 16. Per the germline V gene, CDR1 is MNHEY and CDR2 is SMNVEV (reference sequence). This CDR3 has 16 residues. Partitioning of CD4+ cells yielded a CD45RA+ naive subset and a CD45RA-negative memory subset. TCRdb's copy holds only in-frame clones and misses some; the assay was immunoSEQ multiplex PCR. Of some 1.4 million clones listed, around 97% were seen once; the top ten hold roughly 1.1%. The origin of this receptor is a man aged 30 to 39 in good health. The V and J genes are TRBV27 and TRBJ2-1, with 7 bases aligning to TRBD1. Sequencing was performed on naive CD4+ T cells sorted from blood. Subset of the sample: CD45RA+ positively selected. CDR3 protein: CASSRPPTQTGIEQFF. In DNA form, the CDR3 reads TGTGCCAGCAGTAGACCTCCAACCCAGACAGGGATTGAGCAGTTCTTC.